These 7 T cell receptor beta chains were sequenced from one sample in a study of blood T cells in healthy people across ages. A sample-barcoded 5' primer and a J-beta primer mix were used in a second PCR of about 6 to 11 cycles. TCRdb independently ran MiXCR on the 5' RACE reads; one entry per CDR3 protein. The sample records some 780,000 distinct CDR3 sequences, more than 55% being singletons. The sample consisted of blood. The receptors stem from a man aged 35-49 years in good health.

This rearrangement joins TRBV3-1 to TRBJ2-7, with a possible D match to TRBD2 (6 bases). This CDR3 has 16 residues. Trimming pared 1 base from V and 3 bases from J, leaving 16 bases between. Germline V lookup: CDR1 LGHDT, CDR2 YNNKEL (reference sequence). This CDR3 is CASSQVGGSGVYEQYF. Here the CDR3 DNA reads TGTGCCAGCAGCCAAGTGGGCGGCTCGGGGGTCTACGAGCAGTACTTC.

The chain joins TRBV9 to TRBJ2-2; D not resolved. V gave up 1 base and J gave up 6 bases, with 10 bases separating them. In germline, CDR1 is SGDLS, CDR2 YYNGEE. The CDR3 runs 14 residues. The CDR3 spells CASSVNPGAGELFF. The CDR3 DNA reads TGTGCCAGCAGCGTAAACCCCGGAGCCGGGGAGCTGTTTTTT.

The rearrangement links TRBV15 to TRBJ2-5, with 10 bases matching TRBD2. Germline values: CDR1 LNHNV, CDR2 YYDKDF (reference sequence). This CDR3 is 16 amino acids long. V shed 3 bases and J 5 bases; nucleotides not matched to a gene: 9. The CDR3 loop is CATSSISGGAAETQYF. CDR3 coding DNA: TGTGCCACCAGCAGTATAAGCGGGGGGGCGGCGGAGACCCAGTACTTC.

This clonotype was counted only a few times. V usage is TRBV7-9 and J usage is TRBJ2-2; 8 bases are shared with TRBD1. Germline V lookup: CDR1 SEHNR, CDR2 FQNEAQ (reference sequence). The CDR3 runs 17 residues. With 5 bases clipped from V and 5 bases from J, the junction kept 13 bases outside the gene matches. The CDR3 sequence is CASSPNARDRTTGELFF. In DNA form, the CDR3 reads TGTGCCAGCAGCCCCAACGCCCGGGACAGGACAACCGGGGAGCTGTTTTTT.

CDR3 bases: TGCGCCAGCAGCCAAGAGTCTAGCGGAAACACCTACGAGCAGTACTTC. Amino acids: CASSQESSGNTYEQYF. The V gene is TRBV4-3, the J gene TRBJ2-5; 7 bases agree with TRBD2. The last part of the DNA fits TRBJ2-7 better; the J call may be wrong. There are 16 residues in the CDR3. The germline V gene encodes CDR1 LGHNA and CDR2 YSLEER.

This clonotype was detected only a few times. This chain links TRBV7-9 with TRBJ2-7, with a possible D match to TRBD1 (6 bases). V gave up 5 bases and J gave up 2 bases, with 16 bases separating them. The CDR3 extends over 15 amino acids. Germline V gene sequence: CDR1 SEHNR, CDR2 FQNEAQ (reference sequence). CDR3 nucleotides: TGTGCCAGCAGCCGTCCCCACGACAGGCCCTACGAGCAGTACTTC. Residues: CASSRPHDRPYEQYF.

A single count supports this clonotype. CDR3 residues: CASSLEQGSKTQYF. DNA for the CDR3: TGCGCCAGCAGCTTGGAACAGGGTTCAAAGACCCAGTACTTC. The rearrangement joins TRBV5-1 to TRBJ2-4; D perhaps matches TRBD1 (6 bases). The DNA end favors TRBJ2-5, so the J call may be wrong. The CDR3 spans 14 residues. Germline CDR1 is SGHRS and CDR2 is YFSETQ.